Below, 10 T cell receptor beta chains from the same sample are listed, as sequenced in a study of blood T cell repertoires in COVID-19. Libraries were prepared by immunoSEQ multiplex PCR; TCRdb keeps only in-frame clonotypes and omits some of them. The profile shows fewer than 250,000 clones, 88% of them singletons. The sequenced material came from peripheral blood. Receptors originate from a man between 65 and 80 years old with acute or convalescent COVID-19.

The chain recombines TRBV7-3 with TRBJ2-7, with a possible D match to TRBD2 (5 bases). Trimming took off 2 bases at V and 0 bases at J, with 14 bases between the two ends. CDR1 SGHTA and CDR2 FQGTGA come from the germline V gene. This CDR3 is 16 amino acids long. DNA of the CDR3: TGTGCCAGCAGCTTAGTTATGGGTGGAGGCTCCTACGAGCAGTACTTC. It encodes CASSLVMGGGSYEQYF.

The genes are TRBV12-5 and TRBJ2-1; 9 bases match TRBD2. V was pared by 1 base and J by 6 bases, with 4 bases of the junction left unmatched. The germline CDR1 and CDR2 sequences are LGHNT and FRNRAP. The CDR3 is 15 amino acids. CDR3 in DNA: TGTGCTAGTGGTTTGGCCTCTAGCGGGGCCAATGAGCAGTTCTTC. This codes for CASGLASSGANEQFF.

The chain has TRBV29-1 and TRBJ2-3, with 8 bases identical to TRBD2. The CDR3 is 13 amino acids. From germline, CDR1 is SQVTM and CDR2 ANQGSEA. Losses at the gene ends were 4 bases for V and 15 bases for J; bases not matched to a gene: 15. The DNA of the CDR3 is TGCAGCGTTGGATCAGCGGGAGTTGGTAGTCATTATTTT. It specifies CSVGSAGVGSHYF.

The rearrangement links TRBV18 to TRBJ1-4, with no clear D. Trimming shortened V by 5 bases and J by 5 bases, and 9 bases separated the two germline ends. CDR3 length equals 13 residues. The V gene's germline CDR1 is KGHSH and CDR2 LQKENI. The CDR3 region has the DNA TGTGCCAGCTCATACACAAAGAATGAAAAACTGTTTTTT. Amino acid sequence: CASSYTKNEKLFF.

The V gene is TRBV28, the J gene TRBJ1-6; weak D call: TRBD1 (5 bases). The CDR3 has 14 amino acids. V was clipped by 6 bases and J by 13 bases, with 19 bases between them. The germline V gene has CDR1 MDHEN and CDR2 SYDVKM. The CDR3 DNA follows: TGTGCCAGCAGCTCCCGACTGGGTCGGGGGCCCCTCCACTTT. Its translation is CASSSRLGRGPLHF.

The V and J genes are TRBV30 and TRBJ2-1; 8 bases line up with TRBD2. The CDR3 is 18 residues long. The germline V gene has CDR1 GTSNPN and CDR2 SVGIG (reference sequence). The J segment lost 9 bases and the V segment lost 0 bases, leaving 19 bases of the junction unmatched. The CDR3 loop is CAWSVRTSGIGGGGEQFF. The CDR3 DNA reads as TGTGCCTGGAGTGTACGAACTAGCGGCATTGGGGGGGGTGGTGAGCAGTTCTTC.

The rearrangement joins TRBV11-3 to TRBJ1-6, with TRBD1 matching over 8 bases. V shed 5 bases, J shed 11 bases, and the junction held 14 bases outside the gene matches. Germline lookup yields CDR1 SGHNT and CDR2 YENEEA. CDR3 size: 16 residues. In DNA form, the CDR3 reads TGTGCCAGCAGCCACGATCGCACAGGGGGTGAGGCACCCCTCCACTTT. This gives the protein CASSHDRTGGEAPLHF.

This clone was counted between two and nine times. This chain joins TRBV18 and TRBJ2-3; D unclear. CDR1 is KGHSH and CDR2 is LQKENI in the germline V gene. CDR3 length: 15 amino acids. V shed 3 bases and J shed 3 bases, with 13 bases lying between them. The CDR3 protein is CASSPTFSETDTQYF. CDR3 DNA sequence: TGTGCCAGCTCACCGACTTTTTCGGAAACAGATACGCAGTATTTT.

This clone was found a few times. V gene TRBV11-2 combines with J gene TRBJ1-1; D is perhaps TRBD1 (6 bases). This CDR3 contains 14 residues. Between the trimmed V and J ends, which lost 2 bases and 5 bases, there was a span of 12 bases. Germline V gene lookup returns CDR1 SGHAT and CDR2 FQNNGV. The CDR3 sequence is CASSLSQGRTEAFF. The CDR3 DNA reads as TGTGCCAGCAGCTTAAGCCAGGGGCGGACTGAAGCTTTCTTT.

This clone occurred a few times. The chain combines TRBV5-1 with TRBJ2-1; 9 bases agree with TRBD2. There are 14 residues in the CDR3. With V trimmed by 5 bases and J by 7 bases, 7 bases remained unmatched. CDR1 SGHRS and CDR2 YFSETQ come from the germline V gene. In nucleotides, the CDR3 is TGCGCCAGCAGTCAGCGGGAGGAAGGGAATGAGCAGTTCTTC. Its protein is CASSQREEGNEQFF.